Each of the 11 T cell receptor beta chains below was sequenced from the same sample in a study of T cell clonotyping in hematopoietic cell transplantation. The method was immunoSEQ multiplex PCR; TCRdb's version includes in-frame clones alone and lacks a portion of them. This sample yields several thousand clones, of which 70% to 90% are seen a single time; approximately 35% belongs to the top ten. The starting material was PBMCs, obtained 180 days after allogeneic stem cell transplant. Receptors originate from a human patient who had an allogeneic stem cell transplant, so the T cells may come from the graft donor. The donor label of this sample is uncertain. Some clones in this sample may be carry-over from other donors' samples.

The V and J genes are TRBV13 and TRBJ2-7; 7 bases are a match to TRBD1. Germline CDR1 and CDR2: PRHDT and FYEKMQ (reference sequence). V dropped 5 bases and J dropped 1; count of bases not matched to a gene: 11. CDR3 length: 16 residues. CDR3 sequence (DNA): TGTGCCAGCAGCGCCCCGGGACAGTCGGTTTCCTACGAGCAGTACTTC. Its protein is CASSAPGQSVSYEQYF.

The V call is TRBV30, the J call TRBJ1-6, with D hard to call. The CDR3 is 14 amino acids. Germline V gene lookup returns CDR1 GTSNPN and CDR2 SVGIG (reference sequence). V lost 0 bases and J 7 bases, leaving 10 bases between the germline ends. CDR3 protein: CAWSVESRNSPLHF. The CDR3 bases are TGTGCCTGGAGTGTGGAGTCCCGGAATTCACCCCTCCACTTT.

The chain couples TRBV7-9 to TRBJ2-7; D might be TRBD1 (6 bases). CDR1 and CDR2 from the germline V gene are SEHNR and FQNEAQ (reference sequence). Deletions cut 5 bases from V and 7 bases from J, with 15 bases between. The CDR3 totals 13 residues. CDR3 sequence: CASSPGVLREQYF. For the CDR3, the DNA is TGTGCCAGCAGCCCAGGGGTACTACGGGAGCAGTACTTC.

The rearrangement links TRBV10-1 to TRBJ2-2; D is unclear. CDR3 length: 13 residues. Germline V gene sequence: CDR1 WNHNN, CDR2 SYGVQD (reference sequence). Trimming left V 5 bases short and J 3 bases short, with 7 bases between. CDR3 in amino acids: CASSFSYTGELFF. The CDR3 coding sequence is TGCGCCAGCAGTTTTTCTTACACCGGGGAGCTGTTTTTT.

This clone was counted between two and nine times. The rearrangement links TRBV5-6 to TRBJ1-1; D uncertain. This CDR3 region has 12 residues. Trimming removed 2 bases from V and 8 bases from J, with 10 bases in between. Germline CDR1 reads SGHDT; CDR2 reads YYEEEE. The CDR3 region has the DNA TGTGCCAGCAGCTTTAACGGACCCGAAGCTTTCTTT. Translating gives CASSFNGPEAFF. Supplemented by reference TRBV5-6 and TRBJ1-1, the full variable domain reads DAGVTQSPTHLIKTRGQQVTLRCSPKSGHDTVSWYQQALGQGPQFIFQYYEEEERQRGNFPDRFSGHQFPNYSSELNVNALLLGDSALYLCASSFNGPEAFFGQGTRLTVV.

This chain connects TRBV25-1 to TRBJ1-2; D is ambiguous. Trimming took 3 bases from V and 2 from J, leaving 10 bases between them. This CDR3 is 14 amino acids long. Germline V gene sequence: CDR1 MGHDK, CDR2 SYGVNS. This CDR3 is CASSDTGRNYGYTF. For the CDR3, the DNA is TGTGCCAGCAGTGACACGGGGAGAAACTATGGCTACACCTTC.

V is TRBV6-5 and J is TRBJ2-3; 11 positions agree with TRBD1. With 4 bases clipped from V and 2 bases from J, the junction kept 5 bases outside the gene matches. The CDR3 contains 16 residues. Germline V gives CDR1 MNHEY, CDR2 SVGAGI. The CDR3 spells CASSLDRGLFTDTQYF. The DNA for the CDR3 is TGTGCCAGCAGTTTGGACAGGGGGCTTTTCACAGATACGCAGTATTTT.

This chain joins TRBV5-1 and TRBJ1-1; D is unclear. CDR3 length: 14 amino acids. Trimming stripped 2 bases from V and 1 base from J, with 9 bases between. CDR1 and CDR2 (germline): SGHRS, YFSETQ. The CDR3 nucleotides read TGCGCCAGCAGCTTATCCGTTCCGAACACTGAAGCTTTCTTT. It translates to CASSLSVPNTEAFF.

The chain links TRBV6-1 to TRBJ2-7; possibly TRBD2 for D (6 bases). Germline V lookup: CDR1 MNHNS, CDR2 SASEGT. This CDR3 is 12 amino acids long. The V end lost 4 bases, the J end lost 4 bases, and 8 bases lay between the germline ends. The CDR3 DNA is TGTGCCAGCAGTGGGGACTCATACGAGCAGTACTTC. This translates into CASSGDSYEQYF.

V gene TRBV6-5 combines with J gene TRBJ1-1, with 8 positions matching TRBD1. The V and J ends lost 4 bases and 0 bases, in that order; junction bases with no gene match: 7. The CDR3 contains 16 residues. The germline CDR1 and CDR2 sequences are MNHEY and SVGAGI. CDR3 in DNA: TGTGCCAGCAGTTCAGAGGGACAGGCGATGAACACTGAAGCTTTCTTT. Translation gives CASSSEGQAMNTEAFF.

The chain couples TRBV7-2 to TRBJ2-7; D possibly corresponds to TRBD2 (6 bases). The CDR3 totals 15 residues. The V end was cut by 4 bases, the J end by 6 bases, with 19 bases between. CDR1 is SGHTA and CDR2 is FQGNSA in the germline V gene. As DNA, the CDR3 is TGTGCCAGCAGCTACGAGGGGAGGCTCGGCCTCGAGCAGTACTTC. It codes for CASSYEGRLGLEQYF.